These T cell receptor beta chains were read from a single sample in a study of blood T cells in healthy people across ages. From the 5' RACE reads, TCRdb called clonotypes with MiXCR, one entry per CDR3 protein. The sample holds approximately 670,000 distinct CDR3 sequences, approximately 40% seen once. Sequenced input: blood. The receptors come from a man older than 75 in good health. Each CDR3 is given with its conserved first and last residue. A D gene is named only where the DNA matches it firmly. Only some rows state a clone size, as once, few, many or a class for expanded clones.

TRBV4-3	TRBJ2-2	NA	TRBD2	CASSQERLAGLTANTGELFF	TGCGCCAGCAGCCAAGAGAGACTAGCGGGACTTACCGCGAACACCGGGGAGCTGTTTTTT
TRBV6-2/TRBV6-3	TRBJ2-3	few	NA	CASSYHIQTPGGTDTQYF	TGTGCCAGCAGTTACCACATACAGACTCCAGGAGGCACAGATACGCAGTATTTT
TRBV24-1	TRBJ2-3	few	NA	CATSDYGLDTQYF	TGTGCCACCAGTGATTACGGGTTGGATACGCAGTATTTT
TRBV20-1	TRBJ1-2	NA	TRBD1	CSATGQVRDGYTF	TGCAGTGCTACGGGACAGGTTCGGGATGGCTACACCTTC
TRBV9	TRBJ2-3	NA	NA	CASGADAHLTDTQYF	TGTGCCAGTGGGGCGGATGCCCACCTCACAGATACGCAGTATTTT
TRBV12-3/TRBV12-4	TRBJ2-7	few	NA	CASSQGWGSNEQYF	TGTGCCAGCAGTCAGGGTTGGGGGTCCAACGAGCAGTACTTC
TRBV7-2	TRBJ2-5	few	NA	CASSLEIAPKSQTQYF	TGTGCCAGCAGCTTAGAGATAGCCCCCAAGAGTCAGACCCAGTACTTC
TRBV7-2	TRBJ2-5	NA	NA	CASSRTVGGRRETQYF	TGTGCCAGCAGCCGTACGGTGGGGGGGCGTCGTGAGACCCAGTACTTC
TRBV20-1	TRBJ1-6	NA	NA	CSARPGATMNSPLHF	TGCAGTGCTAGGCCAGGGGCCACAATGAATTCACCCCTCCACTTT
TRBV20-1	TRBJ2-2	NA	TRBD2	CSAVSGTSTGELFF	TGCAGTGCTGTAAGCGGGACTAGCACCGGGGAGCTGTTTTTT
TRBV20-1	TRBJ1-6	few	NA	CSASDPGGANSPLHF	TGCAGTGCTAGTGACCCGGGGGGTGCGAATTCACCCCTCCACTTT
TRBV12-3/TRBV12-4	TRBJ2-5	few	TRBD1	CASSIGTVQETQYF	TGTGCCAGCAGTATTGGGACAGTTCAAGAGACCCAGTACTTC
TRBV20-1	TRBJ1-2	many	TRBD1	CSAPRRTGFDGYTF	TGCAGTGCCCCAAGGAGGACAGGATTTGACGGCTACACCTTC
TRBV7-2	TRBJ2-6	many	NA	CASSSRTDLSGANVLTF	TGTGCCAGCAGCTCCCGGACAGACCTCTCTGGGGCCAACGTCCTGACTTTC
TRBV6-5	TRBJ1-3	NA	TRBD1	CASSSTGGFGNTIYF	TGTGCCAGCTCCTCGACAGGGGGTTTCGGAAACACCATATATTTT
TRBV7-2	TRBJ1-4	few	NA	CASSLEGTRLGELFF	TGTGCCAGCAGCTTAGAGGGGACCCGCCTAGGGGAACTGTTTTTT
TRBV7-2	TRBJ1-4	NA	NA	CASSLTPPGPNEKLFF	TGTGCCAGCAGCTTAACCCCCCCGGGACCTAATGAAAAACTGTTTTTT
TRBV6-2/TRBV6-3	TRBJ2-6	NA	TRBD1	CASSYRGPSSSGANVLTF	TGTGCCAGCAGTTACAGGGGGCCTTCGAGCTCTGGGGCCAACGTCCTGACTTTC
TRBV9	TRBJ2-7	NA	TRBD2	CASSDRDYSYNEQYF	TGTGCCAGCAGCGACCGGGACTATTCCTACAATGAGCAGTACTTC
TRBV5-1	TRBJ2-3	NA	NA	CASSSYVGRDTQYF	TGCGCCAGCAGCTCGTACGTGGGAAGAGATACGCAGTATTTT
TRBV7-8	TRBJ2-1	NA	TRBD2	CASSLGTLAGKGEQFF	TGTGCCAGCAGCTTAGGGACACTAGCGGGGAAGGGTGAGCAGTTCTTC
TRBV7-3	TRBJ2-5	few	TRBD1	CASSPTGAETQYF	TGTGCCAGCAGCCCGACAGGGGCCGAGACCCAGTACTTC
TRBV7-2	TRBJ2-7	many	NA	CASSANTGFEQYF	TGTGCCAGCAGCGCTAATACGGGGTTCGAGCAGTACTTC
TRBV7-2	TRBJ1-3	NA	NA	CASSEDSSGNTIYF	TGTGCCAGCAGCGAGGACAGCTCTGGAAACACCATATATTTT
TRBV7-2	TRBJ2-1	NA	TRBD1	CASSGTGRYEQFF	TGTGCCAGCAGCGGGACAGGCCGTTATGAGCAGTTCTTC
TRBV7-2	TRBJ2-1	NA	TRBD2	CASSFGGGEGEQFF	TGTGCCAGCAGCTTCGGCGGGGGGGAAGGTGAGCAGTTCTTC
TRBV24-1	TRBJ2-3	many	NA	CATSEWGDTQYF	TGTGCCACCAGTGAGTGGGGGGATACGCAGTATTTT
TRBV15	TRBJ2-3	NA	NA	CATSRASRGAPIRDTQYF	TGTGCCACCAGCAGAGCATCGAGGGGCGCGCCTATAAGAGATACGCAGTATTTT
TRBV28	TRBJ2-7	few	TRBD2	CASKSGTSGRDHGPYF	TGTGCCAGCAAGTCCGGGACTAGCGGGAGGGATCACGGGCCGTACTTC
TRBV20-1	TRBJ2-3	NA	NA	CSATGTPTDTQYF	TGCAGTGCCACCGGGACCCCTACAGATACGCAGTATTTT
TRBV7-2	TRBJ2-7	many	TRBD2	CASSLSTSGAYEQYF	TGTGCCAGCAGCTTATCAACTAGCGGGGCCTACGAGCAGTACTTC
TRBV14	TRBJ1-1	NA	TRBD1	CASSSDRIGTEAFF	TGTGCCAGCAGTTCGGACAGGATTGGCACTGAAGCTTTCTTT
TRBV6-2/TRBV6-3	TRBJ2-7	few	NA	CASSYGLGTETYEQYF	TGTGCCAGCAGTTATGGTTTGGGGACTGAGACCTACGAGCAGTACTTC
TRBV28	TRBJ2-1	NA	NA	CASGGGTYNEQFF	TGTGCCAGCGGGGGGGGCACCTACAATGAGCAGTTCTTC
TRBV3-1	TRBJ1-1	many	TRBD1	CASIRTGGDTEAFF	TGTGCCAGCATAAGGACAGGGGGAGACACTGAAGCTTTCTTT
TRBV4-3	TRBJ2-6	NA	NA	CASSQRAGFSGANVLTF	TGCGCCAGCAGCCAAAGGGCTGGCTTCTCTGGGGCCAACGTCCTGACTTTC
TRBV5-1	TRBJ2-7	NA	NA	CASSLVSGLTEQYF	TGCGCCAGCAGCTTGGTGTCAGGGTTAACCGAGCAGTACTTC
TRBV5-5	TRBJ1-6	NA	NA	CASSLRNGDSLLHF	TGTGCCAGCAGCTTAAGAAATGGAGATTCACTCCTCCACTTT
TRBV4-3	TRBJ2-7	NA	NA	CASSQVGGPVNEQYF	TGCGCCAGCAGCCAAGTTGGGGGGCCAGTCAATGAGCAGTACTTC
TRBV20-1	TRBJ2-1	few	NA	CSARLVSISYNEQFF	TGCAGTGCCCGGTTGGTTAGCATCTCATACAATGAGCAGTTCTTC
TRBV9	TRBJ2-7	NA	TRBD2	CASSAGTSGGIESYNEQYF	TGTGCCAGCAGCGCCGGGACTAGCGGGGGGATTGAGTCCTACAATGAGCAGTACTTC
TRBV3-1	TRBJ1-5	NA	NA	CASSQRRDGQPQHF	TGTGCCAGCAGCCAGAGGCGGGATGGGCAGCCCCAGCATTTT
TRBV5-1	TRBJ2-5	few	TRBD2	CASSSKARTSGMGHEQYF	TGCGCCAGCAGCTCAAAAGCGCGGACTAGCGGAATGGGCCATGAGCAGTACTTC
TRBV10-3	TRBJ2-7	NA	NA	CAISAVATYEQYF	TGTGCCATCAGTGCGGTCGCTACCTACGAGCAGTACTTC